The next 10 T cell receptor beta chains were all read from a single sample in a study of post-analysis software for immune sequencing data. Findings of the study overall: Patients had higher frequencies than controls of a handful of TRBV segments, including TRBV5-6, TRBV5-1 and TRBV20-1.

Their antigens remain unidentified. cDNA libraries for TCR beta contained unique molecular identifiers. TCRdb redid the calling of the PCR reads with MiXCR, one entry per CDR3 protein. The sample contains more than 500,000 distinct CDR3 sequences, 34% of which appear only once. The sample taken for sequencing was blood. Source of these receptors: a girl under 18 with multiple sclerosis.

The chain combines TRBV12-3 or TRBV12-4 with TRBJ1-1; 7 nucleotides match TRBD1. The junction had 9 bases not matched to a gene; V was cut back by 6 bases and J by 2 bases. CDR3 length equals 15 residues. Here the CDR3 DNA reads TGTGCCAGCAGCTTAACAGGGGCCTCAAACACTGAAGCTTTCTTT. It is translated as CASSLTGASNTEAFF.

This chain uses TRBV9 with TRBJ2-1; TRBD2 agrees at 8 bases. The CDR3 extends over 12 amino acids. V lost 7 bases, J lost 10 bases, and 7 bases stayed unmatched. Germline V CDR1 and CDR2: SGDLS, YYNGEE. The CDR3 is CASGTRIGEQFF. DNA for the CDR3: TGTGCCAGCGGGACTAGGATCGGGGAGCAGTTCTTC.

V and J are TRBV5-1 and TRBJ2-5; D may be TRBD2 (5 bases). Germline loops: CDR1 SGHRS, CDR2 YFSETQ. CDR3 length: 13 residues. Trimming cost V 2 bases and J 7 bases, with 12 bases left between them. CDR3 amino acids: CASSFAPEGTQYF. The CDR3 bases are TGCGCCAGCAGCTTCGCCCCAGAGGGGACCCAGTACTTC.

This sequence joins TRBV5-1 and TRBJ2-1; 10 nucleotides agree with TRBD2. Germline V gene lookup returns CDR1 SGHRS and CDR2 YFSETQ. V shed 2 bases, J shed 5 bases, and the junction held 7 bases outside the gene matches. This CDR3 contains 16 residues. CDR3 loop: CASSFGASGGNNEQFF. In DNA form, the CDR3 reads TGCGCCAGCAGCTTCGGGGCTAGCGGGGGCAACAATGAGCAGTTCTTC. Using reference TRBV5-1 and TRBJ2-1 for the parts outside the CDR3, the full variable domain is KAGVTQTPRYLIKTRGQQVTLSCSPISGHRSVSWYQQTPGQGLQFLFEYFSETQRNKGNFPGRFSGRQFSNSRSEMNVSTLELGDSALYLCASSFGASGGNNEQFFGPGTRLTVL.

As to this clonotype: A read error may be the cause here, since a much bigger clone is one base away. The chain has TRBV2 and TRBJ2-1; 13 bases are shared with TRBD2. The germline V gene has CDR1 SNHLY and CDR2 FYNNEI. The length of the CDR3 is 14 residues. J lost 3 bases, V lost 8 bases, and 1 base had no gene match. The chain's CDR3 is CASWTSGGYNEQFF. The CDR3 nucleotides read TGTGCCAGCTGGACTAGCGGGGGCTACAATGAGCAGTTCTTC. The full variable domain, in which reference TRBV2 and TRBJ2-1 provide the parts outside the CDR3, is EPEVTQTPSHQVTQMGQEVILRCVPISNHLYFYWYRQILGQKVEFLVSFYNNEISEKSEIFDDQFSVERPDGSNFTLKIRSTKLEDSAMYFCASWTSGGYNEQFFGPGTRLTVL.

As concerns this clonotype: This may be a read error: a much more frequent sequence differs by one nucleotide. The J gene is TRBJ2-7, the V gene TRBV13; perhaps TRBD1 as D (6 bases). The CDR3 is 12 residues long. Germline CDR1 PRHDT, CDR2 FYEKMQ (reference sequence). The CDR3 loop is CVSSIQGDEQYF. The CDR3 region has the DNA TGTGTCAGCAGTATACAGGGTGACGAGCAGTACTTC.

J is TRBJ1-1 and V is TRBV29-1; no clear D gene. The CDR3 is 12 amino acids. With 6 bases removed from V and 3 bases from J, the gap between germline ends came to 11 bases. CDR1 and CDR2 from the germline V gene are SQVTM and ANQGSEA. In nucleotides, the CDR3 is TGCAGCGTCGGTCTCGGCCACACTGAAGCTTTCTTT. It translates to CSVGLGHTEAFF.

The chain combines TRBV10-3 with TRBJ1-2, with unresolved D. CDR1 is ENHRY, CDR2 SYGVKD, per germline. Between the trimmed V and J ends, which lost 3 bases and 5 bases, there was a span of 10 bases. The CDR3 is 13 amino acids. CDR3: CAISDRALYGYTF. CDR3 DNA: TGTGCCATCAGTGACCGGGCCCTATATGGCTACACCTTC.

This clonotype was observed many times. The chain recombines TRBV6-5 with TRBJ2-1; tentatively, D is TRBD1 (5 bases). The CDR3 consists of 14 residues. V lost 8 bases and J lost 7, with 18 bases in between. CDR1 is MNHEY, CDR2 SVGAGI, per germline. The DNA for the CDR3 is TGTGCCAGCTCCATTGGGGCAGGGAAGAATGAGCAGTTCTTC. Amino acid sequence: CASSIGAGKNEQFF.

V usage is TRBV29-1 and J usage is TRBJ1-2; D not certain. The V end lost 2 bases, the J end lost 7 bases, and 8 bases lay between the germline ends. Looked up from germline, CDR1 is SQVTM and CDR2 is ANQGSEA. The CDR3 length is 11 residues. CDR3 DNA sequence: TGCAGCGTTGAACACGGGTTTGGCTACACCTTC. It yields the protein CSVEHGFGYTF.